This record looks at one T cell receptor (beta chain) sequence and its context. The antigen is undetermined. The record originates from a study of shared clonotypes between healthy human individuals. CDR3 size: 13 residues. Per germline, CDR1 PRHDT and CDR2 FYEKMQ (reference sequence). V was cut by 2 bases and J by 4 bases, with 6 bases left in between. On sorted subsets, replicate PCRs used approximately 190 ng DNA, or tens of thousands of T cell genomes. The assay was immunoSEQ multiplex PCR, and TCRdb's table has in-frame clones only and misses some. The sample gives millions of clones, 85% to 95% of which show up once; more than 0.1% is in the top ten. The study, taken as a whole, reports: Clonotypes shared by all four donors outscored non-shared clonotypes in generation probability. Estimated richness values were generally larger in naive subsets than in memory subsets.

Source material: naive CD4+ T cells sorted from blood. Subset noted: CD45RA+ positively selected. This TCR was recovered from a man aged 18 to 30 in good health. This rearrangement joins TRBV13 to TRBJ2-1, with D unclear. The CDR3 DNA is TGTGCCAGCAGCTTATTGCGGTACAATGAGCAGTTCTTC. As protein: CASSLLRYNEQFF.